These 10 T cell receptor beta chains were sequenced from one sample in a study of shared clonotypes between healthy human individuals. Sequencing was performed with immunoSEQ multiplex PCR; in TCRdb, only in-frame clones are kept and a portion is missing. The data contain more than 600,000 clones, under 95% of them singletons. Terminally differentiated effector memory CD45RA+ cells were excluded by CCR7 positive selection of CD45RO-negative cells. The specimen sequenced was naive CD8+ T cells sorted from blood. The receptors were sampled from a man aged 25 to 40 in good health.

DNA for the CDR3: TGTGCCAGCAGCGACTCTAGATACTCCTCCTACAATGAGCAGTTCTTC. Its translation: CASSDSRYSSYNEQFF. This chain links TRBV5-8 with TRBJ2-1; D not certain. Germline V gene sequence: CDR1 SGHTS, CDR2 YDEGEE. Trimming shortened V by 4 bases and J by 0 bases, and 14 bases separated the two germline ends. This CDR3 comprises 16 residues.

Written as DNA, the CDR3 is TGTGCCAGCAGTTTAACGGGAGGCACAGATACGCAGTATTTT. Encoded protein: CASSLTGGTDTQYF. The chain uses TRBV28 and TRBJ2-3, with D perhaps TRBD2 (6 bases). Germline V lookup: CDR1 MDHEN, CDR2 SYDVKM. The CDR3 totals 14 residues. V was clipped by 2 bases and J by 1 base, with 7 bases between them.

The chain has TRBV27 and TRBJ1-2, with TRBD1 matching 7 bases. The CDR3 sequence is 12 residues long. CDR1 is MNHEY and CDR2 is SMNVEV in the germline V gene (reference sequence). V lost 5 bases to trimming and J lost 7 bases; unmatched junction nucleotides: 4. CDR3 DNA: TGTGCCAGCAGTCCGACAGGGTTTGGCTACACCTTC. This codes for CASSPTGFGYTF.

Note on this clone: Within the sample, other DNA sequences also encode this same CDR3. V usage is TRBV27 and J usage is TRBJ2-7, with a possible D match to TRBD2 (5 bases). The V end lost 2 bases, the J end lost 3 bases, and 11 bases lay between the germline ends. Per germline, CDR1 MNHEY and CDR2 SMNVEV (reference sequence). The length of the CDR3 is 14 residues. CDR3 bases: TGTGCCAGCAGTTTAGGTCCAACTAGCTACGAGCAGTACTTC. Translating gives CASSLGPTSYEQYF.

V is TRBV18 and J is TRBJ2-1; D unresolved. The germline V and J ends were trimmed by 4 bases and 0 bases, with 16 bases remaining between them. The CDR3 contains 17 residues. Germline CDR1 and CDR2: KGHSH and LQKENI. The CDR3: CASSRYSIRSSYNEQFF. In DNA, the CDR3 is TGTGCCAGCTCACGTTACAGCATCAGGAGCTCCTACAATGAGCAGTTCTTC.

As regards this clone: This sample also contains other DNA sequences that code for the same CDR3. The DNA for the CDR3 is TGTGCCAGCAGTAGTAGCGGGAGCTACGAGCAGTACTTC. Residues: CASSSSGSYEQYF. V is TRBV7-9 and J is TRBJ2-7; 9 nucleotides line up with TRBD2. With 6 bases clipped from V and 3 bases from J, the junction kept 3 bases outside the gene matches. Germline V gives CDR1 SEHNR, CDR2 FQNEAQ (reference sequence). The CDR3 contains 13 residues.

The chain combines TRBV4-1 with TRBJ2-7; 8 bases are shared with TRBD2. V was pared by 0 bases and J by 1 base, with 2 bases of the junction left unmatched. The CDR3 totals 15 residues. Germline CDR1 and CDR2: MGHRA and YSYEKL. The CDR3: CASSQETSGSYEQYF. Written as DNA, the CDR3 is TGCGCCAGCAGCCAAGAAACTAGCGGTTCCTACGAGCAGTACTTC.

This chain joins TRBV5-4 and TRBJ1-2; D uncertain. Trimming shortened V by 3 bases and J by 0 bases, and 15 bases separated the two germline ends. This CDR3 region has 16 residues. The germline V gene has CDR1 SGHNT and CDR2 YYREEE (reference sequence). This CDR3 is CASSSWVQRSNYGYTF. The CDR3 bases are TGTGCCAGCAGCTCCTGGGTACAGCGATCTAACTATGGCTACACCTTC.

This clone occurred once. J is TRBJ1-3 and V is TRBV28; D uncertain. The CDR3 extends over 14 amino acids. The germline V gene has CDR1 MDHEN and CDR2 SYDVKM. V gave up 6 bases and J gave up 0 bases, with 9 bases separating them. The CDR3 reads CASSLLSSGNTIYF. In DNA, the CDR3 is TGTGCCAGCAGCCTTTTAAGCTCTGGAAACACCATATATTTT.

CDR3 nucleotide sequence: TGTGCCAGCAGCCAAACGATGACAGGGCATAGGAACACTGAAGCTTTCTTT. Translation: CASSQTMTGHRNTEAFF. This chain joins TRBV7-3 and TRBJ1-1; TRBD1 matches at 7 bases. J was trimmed by 1 base and V by 5 bases; bases with no gene match: 13. Per germline, CDR1 SGHTA and CDR2 FQGTGA. This CDR3 spans 17 amino acids.